This T cell receptor (beta chain) was retrieved from a study of T cells in Graves' hyperthyroidism and ophthalmopathy. Overall study results and limits: Separating ophthalmopathy from stable hyperthyroidism was achieved by a 13 V-J model. For ophthalmopathy, model prediction preceded onset by a median about six months.

The investigators amplified TCR beta CDR3 regions from RNA transcripts. First-round RT-PCR of the TCR CDR3 relied on the HTBI primer set. Using its own MiXCR run on the multiplex PCR reads, TCRdb lists one record per CDR3 protein. The table shows 600,000 or so distinct CDR3 sequences, with about 14% occurring only once. As to this clonotype: Its antigen remains unknown.

Patients showing uncontrolled infection, other autoimmune disease, pregnancy or lactation were ineligible. Germline assignment: CDR1 LNHDA and CDR2 SQIVND (reference sequence). V lost 5 bases and J lost 6; bases outside the gene matches: 1. This CDR3 contains 14 residues. The sequenced material came from blood. The receptor was derived from a woman aged 18-30 years with Graves' ophthalmopathy. The V gene is TRBV19, the J gene TRBJ2-1; 13 bases are a match to TRBD2. The CDR3 nucleotides read TGTGCCAGTAGTGGGACTAGCGGGGTCAATGAGCAGTTCTTC. This gives the protein CASSGTSGVNEQFF.